Below are 26 T cell receptor beta chains sequenced from a single sample in a study of cytomegalovirus exposure and HLA in healthy donors. PCR amplification relied on 60 Vbeta primers (plus 13 Jbeta primers). Produced via immunoSEQ multiplex PCR; TCRdb's table is partial and in-frame only. The table records approximately 120,000 clones, 8% to 11% of them present only once. The sample comprised PBMCs. The receptors were gathered from a woman aged 18-35 years in good health and CMV-seropositive.

Notes on this clone: A junction boundary mismatches the germline segment, possibly from a read error. Other DNA sequences in this specimen translate into the identical CDR3. The J gene is TRBJ1-1, the V gene TRBV6-1; D is unresolved. The CDR3 is made up of 16 amino acids. The germline gives CDR1 MNHNS, CDR2 SASEGT. The CDR3 protein is CASSEAGTTGNAEAFF. CDR3 DNA sequence: TGTGCCAGCAGTGAAGCTGGTACGACGGGGAACGCTGAAGCTTTCTTT.

The rearrangement uses TRBV6-1 and TRBJ2-7; TRBD2 is a possible D gene (5 bases). The length of the CDR3 is 12 residues. Germline loops: CDR1 MNHNS, CDR2 SASEGT. Trimming cost V 4 bases and J 7 bases, with 11 bases left between them. The CDR3 loop reads CASSAGGREQYF. In nucleotides, the CDR3 is TGTGCCAGCAGTGCCGGCGGGCGGGAGCAGTACTTC.

The chain links TRBV27 to TRBJ2-7, with D possibly being TRBD2 (7 bases). The CDR3 sequence is 16 residues long. Germline-derived CDR1 and CDR2 are MNHEY and SMNVEV (reference sequence). CDR3 nucleotide sequence: TGTCGGCGGGGGCGGGGTCCTTGTCCGGTCGCCTACGAGCAGTACTTC. It encodes CRRGRGPCPVAYEQYF.

This clone was seen more than once but under ten times. The chain couples TRBV28 to TRBJ2-3, with D possibly being TRBD1 (6 bases). Trimming shortened V by 7 bases and J by 0 bases, and 17 bases separated the two germline ends. The CDR3 contains 16 residues. The germline gives CDR1 MDHEN, CDR2 SYDVKM. CDR3: CASTLLGQISTDTQYF. As DNA, the CDR3 is TGTGCCAGCACCCTCCTAGGACAGATTAGCACAGATACGCAGTATTTT.

The chain employs TRBV4-2 and TRBJ1-2; D unclear. Germline CDR1 and CDR2: LGHNA and YNFKEQ. V shed 3 bases and J shed 7 bases, with 12 bases lying between them. This CDR3 has 13 residues. CDR3 DNA sequence: TGTGCCAGCAGCCAGACTGAATCTCCTGGCTACACCTTC. It encodes CASSQTESPGYTF.

The V and J genes are TRBV15 and TRBJ1-1, with D possibly matching TRBD1 (5 bases). Germline V CDR1 and CDR2: LNHNV, YYDKDF (reference sequence). This CDR3 region has 17 residues. Trimming took 0 bases from V and 0 from J, leaving 14 bases between them. The CDR3 nucleotides read TGTGCCACCAGCAGAGATCGCAGGGTATCAATGAACACTGAAGCTTTCTTT. This codes for CATSRDRRVSMNTEAFF.

This clone was seen a handful of times. The chain has TRBV7-9 and TRBJ1-5; 9 bases agree with TRBD1. This CDR3 spans 15 amino acids. CDR1 is SEHNR, CDR2 FQNEAQ, per germline (reference sequence). V was pared by 5 bases and J by 6 bases, with 8 bases of the junction left unmatched. The CDR3 DNA reads as TGTGCCAGCAGCCCCCTGACAGGGGGTGGTCAGCCCCAGCATTTT. It is translated as CASSPLTGGGQPQHF. The variable domain in full, with the rest retrieved from reference TRBV7-9 and TRBJ1-5, is DTGVSQNPRHKITKRGQNVTFRCDPISEHNRLYWYRQTLGQGPEFLTYFQNEAQLEKSRLLSDRFSAERPKGSFSTLEIQRTEQGDSAMYLCASSPLTGGGQPQHFGDGTRLSIL.

The chain uses TRBV6-6 and TRBJ1-1, with unresolved D. CDR1 MNHNY and CDR2 SVGAGI come from the germline V gene (reference sequence). The CDR3 is made up of 14 amino acids. The V gene lost 6 bases and the J gene lost 1 base, with 12 bases spanning the gap. Here the CDR3 reads CASRHTAGNTEAFF. In nucleotides, the CDR3 is TGTGCCAGCAGACACACTGCAGGGAACACTGAAGCTTTCTTT.

As for this clone: At one end the junction does not follow the germline gene, possibly because of a read error. The chain couples TRBV29-1 to TRBJ2-7; a possible D gene is TRBD1 (5 bases). This CDR3 is 15 amino acids long. Germline V gives CDR1 SQVTM, CDR2 ANQGSEA. This CDR3 is CSGGSPGIGSYEQSF. CDR3 nucleotides: TGCAGCGGAGGATCACCAGGGATAGGATCCTACGAGCAGTCCTTC.

This clone was observed a handful of times. The rearrangement links TRBV30 to TRBJ2-6; 7 positions match TRBD1. CDR3 length: 14 amino acids. Germline V gene sequence: CDR1 GTSNPN, CDR2 SVGIG (reference sequence). J was trimmed by 4 bases and V by 5 bases; bases with no gene match: 5. Here the CDR3 DNA reads TGTGCCTGGTCGACAGGGAGCGGGGCCAACGTCCTGACTTTC. It encodes CAWSTGSGANVLTF.

This clone was seen a few times. This chain joins TRBV5-5 and TRBJ2-7, with D tentatively TRBD1 (6 bases). CDR3 size: 15 residues. V was trimmed by 3 bases and J by 7 bases, leaving 20 bases between them. Germline V gives CDR1 SGHKS, CDR2 YYEKEE (reference sequence). CDR3 region: CASSSLPGEFIEQYF. For the CDR3, the DNA is TGTGCCAGCAGCTCTCTTCCAGGGGAATTCATAGAGCAGTACTTC.

This clone has a handful of counts. The rearrangement uses TRBV29-1 and TRBJ2-7; TRBD2 matches at 8 bases. The germline gives CDR1 SQVTM, CDR2 ANQGSEA. The CDR3 has 13 residues. The ends lost 7 bases at V and 2 bases at J; junction bases unmatched: 7. CDR3 DNA: TGCAGCGCTGCGACTAGCGCCGCCTACGAGCAGTACTTC. Protein sequence: CSAATSAAYEQYF.

This clone has a handful of counts. This sequence joins TRBV19 and TRBJ2-7; TRBD1 matches 10 bases. CDR1 is LNHDA, CDR2 SQIVND, per germline (reference sequence). V lost 5 bases to trimming and J lost 2 bases; unmatched junction nucleotides: 6. The CDR3 totals 15 residues. This CDR3 reads CASSSGQGPPYEQYF. The CDR3 DNA is TGTGCCAGTAGTTCGGGACAGGGGCCCCCCTACGAGCAGTACTTC.

As concerns this clone: Distinct nucleotide sequences in the sample also encode this CDR3. This chain connects TRBV29-1 to TRBJ2-1, with TRBD2 identical over 8 bases. Germline CDR1 is SQVTM and CDR2 is ANQGSEA. V trimming: 6 bases; J trimming: 8 bases; junction bases outside the gene matches: 9. This CDR3 contains 13 residues. The CDR3 DNA sequence: TGCAGCGTCGAGGCGGGACTAGTTTATGAGCAGTTCTTC. This translates into CSVEAGLVYEQFF.

This clone was counted a few times. The chain combines TRBV7-3 with TRBJ2-2, with a tentative D call TRBD2 (5 bases). V lost 6 bases and J 5 bases, leaving 10 bases between the germline ends. The CDR3 is 13 amino acids. Per germline, CDR1 SGHTA and CDR2 FQGTGA. CDR3 sequence reads: CASSSTSTGELFF. CDR3 DNA sequence: TGTGCCAGCAGTTCCACTAGTACCGGGGAGCTGTTTTTT.

V and J are TRBV4-1 and TRBJ1-4; no clear D. V was pared by 1 base and J by 3 bases, with 9 bases between. This CDR3 has 15 amino acids. Germline V gene data show CDR1 as MGHRA and CDR2 as YSYEKL. As DNA, the CDR3 is TGCGCCAGCAGCCAAGGAGCGTCCTCTAATGAAAAACTGTTTTTT. Translated, it gives CASSQGASSNEKLFF.

This chain links TRBV5-1 with TRBJ2-7; TRBD2 agrees at 11 bases. This CDR3 region has 15 residues. Germline values: CDR1 SGHRS, CDR2 YFSETQ. With 0 bases clipped from V and 3 bases from J, the junction kept 2 bases outside the gene matches. Written as DNA, the CDR3 is TGCGCCAGCAGCTTGGCCGGGACTAGCGGCTACGAGCAGTACTTC. Protein sequence: CASSLAGTSGYEQYF.

This CDR3 reads CASSKRQGRVSGANVLTF. CDR3 nucleotides: TGTGCCAGCAGTAAGAGACAGGGTAGGGTCTCTGGGGCCAACGTCCTGACTTTC. This rearrangement joins TRBV2 to TRBJ2-6, with 7 bases lining up with TRBD1. V lost 5 bases to trimming and J lost 0 bases; unmatched junction nucleotides: 10. CDR3 size: 18 residues. The germline V gene has CDR1 SNHLY and CDR2 FYNNEI.

This clone was recorded a few times. J is TRBJ2-1 and V is TRBV6-4, with TRBD2 matching 9 bases. Germline lookup yields CDR1 MRHNA and CDR2 SNTAGT. V lost 3 bases to trimming and J lost 0 bases; unmatched junction nucleotides: 6. This CDR3 has 17 amino acids. In DNA, the CDR3 is TGTGCCAGCAGTGAGGCTAGCGGGGTGAGCTCCTACAATGAGCAGTTCTTC. Encoded protein: CASSEASGVSSYNEQFF.

Only a few counts were recorded for this clone. CDR3 region: CASSRPSMGGNEQFF. The CDR3 nucleotides read TGTGCCAGCAGCAGGCCGTCCATGGGGGGGAATGAGCAGTTCTTC. This chain uses TRBV6-5 with TRBJ2-1, with 7 bases identical to TRBD2. V lost 6 bases and J lost 7; bases outside the gene matches: 12. CDR1 and CDR2 (germline): MNHEY, SVGAGI. The length of the CDR3 is 15 residues.

The V gene is TRBV6-6, the J gene TRBJ2-3, with TRBD1 identical over 7 bases. CDR1 MNHNY and CDR2 SVGAGI come from the germline V gene (reference sequence). CDR3 size: 16 residues. Trimming took 2 bases from V and 3 from J; bases not matched to a gene: 8. For the CDR3, the DNA is TGTGCCAGCAGTTACCCCCAGGGGGTGGGGACAGATACGCAGTATTTT. Its translation is CASSYPQGVGTDTQYF.

The genes are TRBV9 and TRBJ2-3, with 9 bases identical to TRBD2. The junction had 7 bases not matched to a gene; V was cut back by 4 bases and J by 4 bases. Germline loops: CDR1 SGDLS, CDR2 YYNGEE. The CDR3 sequence is 15 residues long. The CDR3 sequence: CASSTLAGVADTQYF. The DNA of the CDR3 is TGTGCCAGCAGCACCTTAGCGGGAGTAGCAGATACGCAGTATTTT.

This clone was picked up a small number of times. The chain employs TRBV7-2 and TRBJ2-3; 11 nucleotides agree with TRBD2. J gave up 0 bases and V 4 bases, and 6 bases lay outside the gene matches. Germline assignment: CDR1 SGHTA and CDR2 FQGNSA. The length of the CDR3 is 17 residues. The CDR3 here is CASSYHRTSGSTDTQYF. The CDR3 DNA sequence: TGTGCCAGCAGCTACCACCGGACTAGCGGGAGCACAGATACGCAGTATTTT.

The CDR3 DNA follows: TGTGCCTGCGGAGTTAGTAGCTCTGGAAACACCATATATTTT. Translation: CACGVSSSGNTIYF. The chain carries TRBV30 and TRBJ1-3; D is unclear. V was shortened by 6 bases and J by 0 bases, with 12 bases between the two germline ends. There are 14 residues in the CDR3. CDR1 and CDR2 (germline): GTSNPN, SVGIG (reference sequence).

This clone was detected a few times. J is TRBJ1-5 and V is TRBV5-6; D gene unclear. The V end was cut by 0 bases, the J end by 1 base, with 8 bases between. Germline loops: CDR1 SGHDT, CDR2 YYEEEE. This CDR3 has 15 amino acids. The CDR3 spells CASSLGSGSNQPQHF. CDR3 bases: TGTGCCAGCAGCTTGGGTAGCGGGAGCAATCAGCCCCAGCATTTT.

V usage is TRBV25-1 and J usage is TRBJ2-4, with D unclear. The germline V gene has CDR1 MGHDK and CDR2 SYGVNS. CDR3 size: 13 residues. Trimming removed 3 bases at V and 5 bases at J, with 8 bases between. The CDR3 spells CASSDHHQNIQYF. In DNA, the CDR3 is TGTGCCAGCAGTGATCATCATCAAAACATTCAGTACTTC.